A selection of T cell receptor beta chains follows, all from one sample in a study of blood T cell repertoires in COVID-19. Repertoires were generated with immunoSEQ multiplex PCR, while TCRdb's copy carries only in-frame clones and drops some. The sample includes approximately 240,000 clones, approximately 79% of them seen just once. Sequenced sample: peripheral blood. The receptor source for this set is a woman aged 40 to 55 with active or convalescent COVID-19. CDR3s include the opening cysteine and the closing phenylalanine or tryptophan. The D gene is left open where the match is weak. Rows give clone size only sometimes, using once, few, many, or a class for an expanded clone.

len	v_gene	d_gene	abundance	j_gene	CDR3aa	CDR3nt
13	TRBV5-4	NA	NA	TRBJ1-1	CASSLSPNTEAFF	TGTGCCAGCAGCTTGTCTCCGAACACTGAAGCTTTCTTT
14	TRBV7-3	NA	NA	TRBJ1-2	CASSPGTNHYGYTF	TGTGCCAGCAGCCCCGGGACAAATCACTATGGCTACACCTTC
13	TRBV5-4	NA	NA	TRBJ2-7	CASSHQGFYEQYF	TGTGCCAGCAGCCACCAGGGGTTCTACGAGCAGTACTTC
17	TRBV28	TRBD2	NA	TRBJ2-7	CASSYGGLAGEGYEQYF	TGTGCCAGCAGCTATGGGGGTCTAGCGGGGGAGGGGTACGAGCAGTACTTC
20	TRBV5-5	TRBD2	NA	TRBJ2-1	CASSLAGTSGGGGSYNEQFF	TGTGCCAGCAGCTTGGCCGGGACTAGCGGGGGAGGAGGCTCCTACAATGAGCAGTTCTTC
13	TRBV10-3	NA	once	TRBJ1-5	CAISGQGGQPQHF	TGTGCCATCAGTGGCCAGGGAGGTCAGCCCCAGCATTTT
14	TRBV6-5	TRBD1	once	TRBJ2-2	CASRPGGSTGELFF	TGTGCCAGCAGGCCAGGGGGAAGCACCGGGGAGCTGTTTTTT
16	TRBV4-1	NA	NA	TRBJ1-6	CASSQTANSYNSPLHF	TGCGCCAGCAGCCAGACAGCGAACTCCTATAATTCACCCCTCCACTTT
15	TRBV7-2	TRBD1	few	TRBJ1-5	CASSSGTGWNQPQHF	TGTGCCAGCAGCTCCGGGACAGGATGGAATCAGCCCCAGCATTTT
13	TRBV12-3/TRBV12-4	TRBD1	NA	TRBJ1-1	CASSPNTGAEAFF	TGTGCCAGCAGTCCGAATACAGGGGCAGAAGCTTTCTTT
16	TRBV27	NA	NA	TRBJ2-2	CASSPNNRANTGELFF	TGTGCCAGCAGTCCCAACAACAGGGCGAACACCGGGGAGCTGTTTTTT
11	TRBV29-1	NA	NA	TRBJ2-5	CSVEVGGGQYF	TGCAGCGTTGAAGTGGGAGGGGGCCAGTACTTC
15	TRBV4-1	NA	few	TRBJ1-2	CASSPAGPGDYGYTF	TGCGCCAGCAGCCCTGCAGGGCCAGGGGACTATGGCTACACCTTC
15	TRBV6-5	TRBD1	NA	TRBJ1-6	CASRPPGQGNSPLHF	TGTGCCAGCAGGCCCCCCGGACAGGGAAATTCACCCCTCCACTTT
12	TRBV28	NA	NA	TRBJ1-1	CASTLGATEAFF	TGTGCCAGCACCCTAGGAGCCACTGAAGCTTTCTTT
14	TRBV2	NA	NA	TRBJ1-2	CASSEALTVYGYTF	TGTGCCAGCAGTGAAGCGCTCACAGTGTATGGCTACACCTTC
15	TRBV6-5	NA	once	TRBJ2-1	CASSQAPGLYNEQFF	TGTGCCAGCAGCCAAGCCCCGGGTCTCTACAATGAGCAGTTCTTC
14	TRBV28	NA	once	TRBJ1-5	CASSFQRGSQPQHF	TGTGCCAGCAGTTTCCAAAGGGGCAGTCAGCCCCAGCATTTT
13	TRBV7-9	NA	NA	TRBJ1-6	CASSLEGVSPLHF	TGTGCCAGCAGCTTAGAGGGGGTGTCACCCCTCCACTTT
13	TRBV27	NA	once	TRBJ1-3	CATAPGSGNTIYF	TGTGCCACCGCACCCGGGTCTGGAAACACCATATATTTT
14	TRBV13	NA	NA	TRBJ1-1	CASLQGPVNTEAFF	TGTGCCAGCCTACAGGGACCAGTGAACACTGAAGCTTTCTTT
15	TRBV6-6	TRBD1	NA	TRBJ2-7	CASSEPGQGLYEQYF	TGTGCCAGCAGTGAGCCGGGACAGGGTCTGTACGAGCAGTACTTC
14	TRBV2	TRBD1	NA	TRBJ1-1	CASSIRTGNTEAFF	TGTGCCAGCAGTATTCGGACAGGGAACACTGAAGCTTTCTTT
14	TRBV5-5	NA	few	TRBJ2-1	CASSLHSSYNEQFF	TGTGCCAGCAGCTTGCACAGCTCCTACAATGAGCAGTTCTTC
16	TRBV9	NA	NA	TRBJ2-1	CASSPGAAVLEDEQFF	TGTGCCAGCAGCCCAGGGGCGGCGGTTTTGGAGGATGAGCAGTTCTTC
14	TRBV9	TRBD1	once	TRBJ2-1	CASSDGTGGNEQFF	TGTGCCAGCAGTGACGGGACAGGGGGAAATGAGCAGTTCTTC
16	TRBV6-1	TRBD1	NA	TRBJ1-2	CASSEAGTGAGYGYTF	TGTGCCAGCAGTGAAGCGGGGACAGGGGCAGGCTATGGCTACACCTTC
13	TRBV6-5	TRBD1	NA	TRBJ1-2	CASGSGQGYGYTF	TGTGCCAGCGGTTCAGGACAGGGCTATGGCTACACCTTC
16	TRBV25-1	TRBD1	NA	TRBJ1-3	CARQSGTGDSGNTIYF	TGTGCCAGACAGTCCGGGACAGGGGACTCTGGAAACACCATATATTTT
18	TRBV3-1/TRBV3-2	NA	NA	TRBJ1-4	CASSQVEAGLATNEKLFF	TGTGCCAGCAGCCAAGTTGAGGCAGGGTTAGCAACTAATGAAAAACTGTTTTTT
13	TRBV18	NA	once	TRBJ1-2	CASSPLVPDGYTF	TGTGCCAGCTCACCACTTGTTCCGGATGGCTACACCTTC
14	TRBV7-9	TRBD1	NA	TRBJ1-2	CASSSPGTEYGYTF	TGTGCCAGCAGCTCCCCCGGGACAGAATATGGCTACACCTTC
13	TRBV7-9	NA	NA	TRBJ1-1	CASSFPGNTEAFF	TGTGCCAGCAGCTTCCCGGGGAACACTGAAGCTTTCTTT
14	TRBV6-5	TRBD1	NA	TRBJ1-1	CASSRQGGNTEAFF	TGTGCCAGCAGTCGACAGGGCGGGAACACTGAAGCTTTCTTT